Following are 8 T cell receptor beta chains from one sample sequenced in a study of blood T cell repertoires in COVID-19 (dated by TCRdb to the early 2020s). Library generation was performed with the immunoSEQ multiplex PCR assay. TCRdb's version of the immuneACCESS table is confined to in-frame rearrangements and falls short of the full clone set. An unresolved V gene accounts for under half of the shortfall where checked; the remainder is of unknown origin. In this sample the table shows 300,000 to 500,000 clones, 88% of which occur a single time. The ten largest clones take up roughly 1.9% of the sample. The specimen was PBMCs or T cells enriched from blood (not recorded which). The origin of the receptors is a woman in her thirties or forties with acute COVID-19.

V is TRBV5-4 and J is TRBJ2-5; 7 bases line up with TRBD1. This CDR3 is built from 15 residues. Germline assignment: CDR1 SGHNT and CDR2 YYREEE (reference sequence). With V trimmed by 0 bases and J by 5 bases, 7 bases remained unmatched. The CDR3 nucleotides are TGTGCCAGCAGCTTGGCCAACAGGGGAGTGGAGACCCAGTACTTC. It encodes CASSLANRGVETQYF.

This chain connects TRBV21-1 to TRBJ1-2. TRBV21-1 represents a pseudogene. The CDR3 loop spans 15 amino acids. The CDR3 sequence: CANSASTGTNYGYTF. In nucleotides, the CDR3 is TGTGCCAACAGCGCGTCGACCGGGACTAACTATGGCTACACCTTC.

This chain uses TRBV3-1 (or the pseudogene TRBV3-2) with TRBJ2-1; 15 bases agree with TRBD2. The ends lost 1 base at V and 0 bases at J; junction bases unmatched: 4. CDR1 and CDR2 (germline): LGHDT, YNNKEL (reference sequence). This CDR3 has 19 amino acids. The CDR3 spells CASSQAGTSGGSSYNEQFF. CDR3 bases: TGTGCCAGCAGCCAAGCCGGGACTAGCGGGGGGAGCTCCTACAATGAGCAGTTCTTC.

The chain couples TRBV11-2 to TRBJ2-3; 7 bases agree with TRBD1. This CDR3 has 14 residues. Germline V gene sequence: CDR1 SGHAT, CDR2 FQNNGV. Germline trimming cut 7 bases from V and 6 bases from J; bases unmatched to any gene: 10. The CDR3, as DNA: TGTGCCAGCACCAGGGACAGAGTCCTGGATACGCAGTATTTT. Protein sequence: CASTRDRVLDTQYF.

The chain has TRBV14 and TRBJ1-1; no reliable D call. This CDR3 region has 11 residues. Germline lookup yields CDR1 SGHDN and CDR2 FVKESK. V was clipped by 5 bases and J by 7 bases, with 8 bases between them. The CDR3 reads CASSGRVEAFF. As DNA, the CDR3 is TGTGCCAGCAGCGGGAGAGTTGAAGCTTTCTTT.

This clone was detected a few times. The chain carries TRBV7-8 and TRBJ1-3; D is possibly TRBD1 (6 bases). Germline CDR1 is SGHVS and CDR2 is FQNEAQ. The CDR3 totals 16 residues. V dropped 2 bases and J dropped 8 bases, with 19 bases sitting between them. CDR3 sequence: CASSLPPGQLADTIYF. CDR3 in DNA: TGTGCCAGCAGCTTACCCCCGGGACAACTCGCGGACACCATATATTTT.

This clone was detected once. V gene TRBV27 combines with J gene TRBJ1-1; the D gene is possibly TRBD1 (6 bases). Deletions cut 5 bases from V and 1 base from J, with 11 bases between. Germline V gene lookup returns CDR1 MNHEY and CDR2 SMNVEV (reference sequence). The CDR3 has 14 amino acids. The CDR3 DNA sequence: TGTGCCAGCAGTCGACCGGGACAGAACACTGAAGCTTTCTTT. Residues: CASSRPGQNTEAFF.

V gene TRBV6-5 combines with J gene TRBJ2-3; 8 nucleotides agree with TRBD1. The V gene end was trimmed by 5 bases and the J gene end by 0 bases; junction bases not matched to a gene: 4. Germline-derived CDR1 and CDR2 are MNHEY and SVGAGI. This CDR3 is built from 15 residues. CDR3 protein: CASSPTGVSTDTQYF. In nucleotides, the CDR3 is TGTGCCAGCAGTCCGACAGGGGTCAGCACAGATACGCAGTATTTT.